These 25 T cell receptor beta chains originate from one sample sequenced in a study of T cells in localized non-small cell lung cancer. Clones were sequenced by immunoSEQ multiplex PCR, and TCRdb holds only the in-frame ones, with some missing. The sample lists roughly 21,000 clones, around 90% occurring once. Source: peripheral blood mononuclear cells, taken before any cancer treatment. The receptors originated from a male donor older than 55 with stage II lung adenocarcinoma.

The rearrangement uses TRBV19 and TRBJ1-5; 8 bases agree with TRBD1. CDR1 is LNHDA, CDR2 SQIVND, per germline (reference sequence). Trimming cost V 5 bases and J 5 bases; bases outside gene matches: 8. This CDR3 spans 15 amino acids. CDR3 coding DNA: TGTGCCAGTAGTTTGGGACAGGAAGAAGATCAGCCCCAGCATTTT. Translating gives CASSLGQEEDQPQHF.

The V call is TRBV5-4, the J call TRBJ2-7; 7 nucleotides line up with TRBD1. The V and J ends lost 4 bases and 2 bases, in that order; junction bases with no gene match: 6. Germline CDR1 SGHNT, CDR2 YYREEE (reference sequence). CDR3 size: 14 residues. The CDR3 loop reads CASSPGTVAYEQYF. CDR3 DNA: TGTGCCAGCAGCCCAGGGACAGTGGCCTACGAGCAGTACTTC.

The CDR3 loop reads CASSMPRGARIAGANVLTF. As DNA, the CDR3 is TGTGCCAGTAGTATGCCTCGGGGGGCGCGGATCGCTGGGGCCAACGTCCTGACTTTC. The genes are TRBV19 and TRBJ2-6; possible D gene TRBD2, 7 bases. The CDR3 spans 19 residues. Germline CDR1 and CDR2: LNHDA and SQIVND (reference sequence). Trimming removed 3 bases at V and 2 bases at J, with 20 bases between. The full variable domain, with the rest looked up from reference TRBV19 and TRBJ2-6, is DGGITQSPKYLFRKEGQNVTLSCEQNLNHDAMYWYRQDPGQGLRLIYYSQIVNDFQKGDIAEGYSVSREKKESFPLTVTSAQKNPTAFYLCASSMPRGARIAGANVLTFGAGSRLTVL.

The V call is TRBV7-2, the J call TRBJ2-5; 15 bases fit TRBD2. Looked up from germline, CDR1 is SGHTA and CDR2 is FQGNSA. Trimming at V came to 5 bases and at J to 2 bases, leaving 9 bases not matched to a gene. The length of the CDR3 is 18 residues. DNA of the CDR3: TGTGCCAGCAGCCCCCGGACTAGCGGGAGGGGTTTTCAAGAGACCCAGTACTTC. As protein: CASSPRTSGRGFQETQYF. The full variable domain, rest sourced from reference TRBV7-2 and TRBJ2-5, is GAGVSQSPSNKVTEKGKDVELRCDPISGHTALYWYRQSLGQGLEFLIYFQGNSAPDKSGLPSDRFSAERTGGSVSTLTIQRTQQEDSAVYLCASSPRTSGRGFQETQYFGPGTRLLVL.

In this sample, this clone turned up a few times. The V and J genes are TRBV5-6 and TRBJ1-5; no reliable D call. CDR3 length: 11 amino acids. Looked up from germline, CDR1 is SGHDT and CDR2 is YYEEEE. Trimming removed 3 bases from V and 6 bases from J, with 4 bases in between. CDR3 protein: CASSSPQPQHF. CDR3 DNA: TGTGCCAGCAGCTCCCCTCAGCCCCAGCATTTT.

The genes are TRBV28 and TRBJ1-1, with unresolved D. Trimming cost V 2 bases and J 9 bases, with 16 bases left between them. Germline CDR1 reads MDHEN; CDR2 reads SYDVKM. This CDR3 contains 14 residues. This CDR3 is CASSLPPKGTKAFF. The CDR3 coding sequence is TGTGCCAGCAGTTTACCCCCCAAGGGCACAAAAGCTTTCTTT.

The V and J genes are TRBV7-8 and TRBJ2-6; D unclear. With 4 bases removed from V and 0 bases from J, the gap between germline ends came to 19 bases. The CDR3 length is 19 residues. Per germline, CDR1 SGHVS and CDR2 FQNEAQ. The CDR3 loop reads CASSSLWAWDRSGANVLTF. The CDR3 bases are TGTGCCAGCAGCTCCCTCTGGGCGTGGGATCGCTCTGGGGCCAACGTCCTGACTTTC.

The gene calls are TRBV15 and TRBJ1-2, with TRBD1 matching 7 bases. CDR1 is LNHNV and CDR2 is YYDKDF in the germline V gene (reference sequence). Trimming took 0 bases from V and 4 from J; bases not matched to a gene: 2. This CDR3 contains 14 residues. CDR3: CATSRDRDSYGYTF. The CDR3 DNA sequence: TGTGCCACCAGCAGAGACAGGGACAGCTATGGCTACACCTTC.

The J gene is TRBJ1-5, the V gene TRBV6-1; D is possibly TRBD1 (5 bases). The ends were cut back, 7 bases at V and 5 bases at J, with 12 bases in the middle. The V gene's germline CDR1 is MNHNS and CDR2 SASEGT. The CDR3 has 13 residues. The CDR3 protein is CASKVPGHQPQHF. CDR3 coding DNA: TGTGCCAGCAAGGTCCCAGGGCATCAGCCCCAGCATTTT.

This chain links TRBV29-1 with TRBJ2-4; D uncertain. CDR3 size: 15 residues. Deletions cut 3 bases from V and 0 bases from J, with 12 bases between. Germline lookup yields CDR1 SQVTM and CDR2 ANQGSEA. CDR3 sequence: CSVEVRFLAKNIQYF. The CDR3 nucleotides read TGCAGCGTTGAGGTCCGATTTTTAGCCAAAAACATTCAGTACTTC.

The chain couples TRBV11-2 to TRBJ2-5; D call uncertain. This CDR3 is built from 15 residues. The V and J ends lost 5 bases and 1 base respectively, with 14 bases between them. Germline V gene lookup returns CDR1 SGHAT and CDR2 FQNNGV. The CDR3 nucleotides read TGTGCCAGCAGCACCAGAGCCAGCCTCCAAGAGACCCAGTACTTC. Protein sequence: CASSTRASLQETQYF.

The V gene is TRBV5-4, the J gene TRBJ2-5, with D uncertain. The CDR3 runs 13 residues. V lost 2 bases and J lost 3, with 8 bases in between. CDR1 is SGHNT, CDR2 YYREEE, per germline (reference sequence). CDR3 bases: TGTGCCAGCAGCTTACGGATCGAAGAGACCCAGTACTTC. The encoded protein is CASSLRIEETQYF.

The chain employs TRBV5-1 and TRBJ2-1; 8 nucleotides match TRBD2. This CDR3 comprises 14 residues. Trimming removed 6 bases from V and 11 bases from J; junction bases left unmatched: 13. Germline V lookup: CDR1 SGHRS, CDR2 YFSETQ. The CDR3 region has the DNA TGCGCCAGCACTAATGGACTAGCTGGGGGGCAGCAGTTCTTC. It specifies CASTNGLAGGQQFF.

Only one count was recorded for this clone. The J gene is TRBJ2-7, the V gene TRBV6-5; 10 bases fit TRBD1. After removal of 6 bases from V and 2 bases from J, the junction contained 7 bases not matched to a gene. The CDR3 is 15 amino acids. Germline values: CDR1 MNHEY, CDR2 SVGAGI. CDR3 DNA sequence: TGTGCCAGCAGGGAGGGACAGGGGAAGGCCTACGAGCAGTACTTC. Residues: CASREGQGKAYEQYF.

This rearrangement joins TRBV4-1 to TRBJ2-4; TRBD1 might be the D (6 bases). CDR1 and CDR2 from the germline V gene are MGHRA and YSYEKL. V was pared by 4 bases and J by 5 bases, with 12 bases between. This CDR3 has 14 amino acids. Here the CDR3 reads CASSRERTENIQYF. In DNA, the CDR3 is TGCGCCAGCAGCCGGGAAAGGACAGAAAACATTCAGTACTTC.

V usage is TRBV27 and J usage is TRBJ1-5; D is uncertain. The CDR3 length is 15 residues. CDR1 is MNHEY and CDR2 is SMNVEV in the germline V gene (reference sequence). V lost 5 bases and J 4 bases, leaving 15 bases between the germline ends. The CDR3 DNA is TGTGCCAGCAGTCTCACGAGCCCGAATAATCAGCCCCAGCATTTT. Translating gives CASSLTSPNNQPQHF.

This clone appeared once. The V gene is TRBV6-5, the J gene TRBJ2-7; a possible D gene is TRBD2 (6 bases). V lost 4 bases, J lost 1 base, and 17 bases lay in between. Germline V gives CDR1 MNHEY, CDR2 SVGAGI. This CDR3 contains 16 residues. CDR3 in DNA: TGTGCCAGCAGTTTTCTTCCTAGCGCTCCTTCCTACGAGCAGTACTTC. The encoded protein is CASSFLPSAPSYEQYF.

This chain links TRBV28 with TRBJ2-1; 10 bases are shared with TRBD2. The CDR3 totals 15 residues. Germline-derived CDR1 and CDR2 are MDHEN and SYDVKM. The J segment lost 8 bases and the V segment lost 5 bases, leaving 9 bases of the junction unmatched. In DNA, the CDR3 is TGTGCCAGCAGTGACAGCGGGAGGGCCGACTATGAGCAGTTCTTC. Translation: CASSDSGRADYEQFF.

V and J are TRBV7-9 and TRBJ2-2; 8 nucleotides agree with TRBD2. CDR1 and CDR2 from the germline V gene are SEHNR and FQNEAQ (reference sequence). This CDR3 is 15 amino acids long. J gave up 7 bases and V 5 bases, and 9 bases lay outside the gene matches. As DNA, the CDR3 is TGTGCCAGCAGCCCCACCGGGGGGGCCGGCGGGGAGCTGTTTTTT. Its protein is CASSPTGGAGGELFF.

The rearrangement joins TRBV11-2 to TRBJ2-7; D is unclear. Germline lookup yields CDR1 SGHAT and CDR2 FQNNGV. There are 15 residues in the CDR3. Trimming cost V 5 bases and J 1 base, with 15 bases left between them. The DNA for the CDR3 is TGTGCCAGCAGCCTCAGAGTGATGTTTTCCTACGAGCAGTACTTC. Translated: CASSLRVMFSYEQYF.

The gene calls are TRBV28 and TRBJ1-3; possibly TRBD1 for D (5 bases). With 6 bases removed from V and 4 bases from J, the gap between germline ends came to 13 bases. This CDR3 contains 14 residues. Germline CDR1 reads MDHEN; CDR2 reads SYDVKM. In DNA, the CDR3 is TGTGCCAGCAGCTACCCCGGGGGGGGAAACACCATATATTTT. Encoded protein: CASSYPGGGNTIYF.

The chain is built from TRBV18 and TRBJ2-1; D is unclear. CDR1 KGHSH and CDR2 LQKENI come from the germline V gene. This CDR3 is 14 amino acids long. V dropped 3 bases and J dropped 1 base, with 7 bases sitting between them. The CDR3 sequence is CASSPTRSYNEQFF. The CDR3 DNA is TGTGCCAGCTCACCGACCCGTTCCTACAATGAGCAGTTCTTC.

CDR3 residues: CASSPPGGLFFTGELFF. The CDR3 bases are TGTGCCAGCTCACCACCGGGAGGGCTCTTCTTCACCGGGGAGCTGTTTTTT. The chain employs TRBV18 and TRBJ2-2; 7 bases agree with TRBD2. The CDR3 is made up of 17 amino acids. Germline V lookup: CDR1 KGHSH, CDR2 LQKENI. Germline trimming cut 0 bases from V and 4 bases from J; bases unmatched to any gene: 8.

V gene TRBV29-1 combines with J gene TRBJ2-3, with D perhaps TRBD2 (5 bases). From germline, CDR1 is SQVTM and CDR2 ANQGSEA. Trimming took 7 bases from V and 0 from J, leaving 14 bases between them. This CDR3 is 14 amino acids long. CDR3 nucleotide sequence: TGCAGCGGTAGAGGTAGCGTTAGCACAGATACGCAGTATTTT. Translating gives CSGRGSVSTDTQYF.

The chain is built from TRBV18 and TRBJ1-5; no definite D call. V was pared by 2 bases and J by 0 bases, with 14 bases between. Germline CDR1 and CDR2: KGHSH and LQKENI. The CDR3 spans 17 residues. CDR3 residues: CASSPFTAANSNQPQHF. DNA for the CDR3: TGTGCCAGCTCACCATTTACGGCGGCTAATAGCAATCAGCCCCAGCATTTT. The full variable domain, completed using reference TRBV18 and TRBJ1-5, is NAGVMQNPRHLVRRRGQEARLRCSPMKGHSHVYWYRQLPEEGLKFMVYLQKENIIDESGMPKERFSAEFPKEGPSILRIQQVVRGDSAAYFCASSPFTAANSNQPQHFGDGTRLSIL.